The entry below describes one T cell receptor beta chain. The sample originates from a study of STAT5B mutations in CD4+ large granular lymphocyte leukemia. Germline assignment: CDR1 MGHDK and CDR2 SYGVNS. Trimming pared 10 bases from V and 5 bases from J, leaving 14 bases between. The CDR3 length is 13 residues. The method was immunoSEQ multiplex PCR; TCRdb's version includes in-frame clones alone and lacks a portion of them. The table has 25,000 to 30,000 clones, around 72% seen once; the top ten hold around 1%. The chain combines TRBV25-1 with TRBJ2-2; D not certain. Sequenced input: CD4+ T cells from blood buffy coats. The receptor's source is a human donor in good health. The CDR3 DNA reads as TGTGCCACCCAAAACGGGTTAACCGGGGAGCTGTTTTTT. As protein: CATQNGLTGELFF.